The 2 T cell receptor beta chains in this list originate from one sample, sequenced in a study of vaccination effects on CD4 cells after COVID-19. Antigens of these TCRs are unknown. CD4+ T cells specific for antigen were expanded with viral peptide pools by the ViraFEST assay before sequencing. CD4+ T cells were isolated after around 10 days of culture. Each participant was given two doses of one vaccine (BNT162b2 or mRNA-1273). The assay was immunoSEQ multiplex PCR, and TCRdb's table has in-frame clones only and misses some. Among tens of thousands of clones listed, approximately 72% were seen once. This specimen consisted of CD4+ T cells from PBMCs cultured with HCoV-NL63 spike peptides, obtained after COVID-19 vaccination. The receptors were gathered from a human donor who received a COVID-19 vaccine.

This clone was observed a handful of times. CDR3 loop: CATSRETSSYEQYF. CDR3 DNA: TGTGCCACCAGCCGGGAGACCAGCTCCTACGAGCAGTACTTC. This chain links TRBV15 with TRBJ2-7; a possible D gene is TRBD2 (6 bases). This CDR3 spans 14 amino acids. CDR1 and CDR2 (germline): LNHNV, YYDKDF (reference sequence). V shed 5 bases and J shed 0 bases, with 11 bases lying between them.

This rearrangement joins TRBV19 to TRBJ2-6, with 8 bases identical to TRBD1. The V and J ends lost 8 bases and 2 bases, in that order; junction bases with no gene match: 14. This CDR3 is 18 amino acids long. Germline V lookup: CDR1 LNHDA, CDR2 SQIVND (reference sequence). The CDR3 nucleotides are TGTGCCAGTGTCGACAGGGGCATTAAAGGACCTGGGGCCAACGTCCTGACTTTC. It specifies CASVDRGIKGPGANVLTF.